The clone carrying this TCR beta chain was counted a few times. What it binds is not known. The record originates from a study of identical twins. The CDR3 is made up of 16 amino acids. V lost 6 bases, J lost 2 bases, and 8 bases stayed unmatched. TCRdb re-analysed the 5' RACE reads in MiXCR, keeping a single row per CDR3 protein. The sample comprises 250,000 to 350,000 distinct CDR3 sequences, around 9.7% of which are singletons, and 6% to 8.5% rests with the top ten. Study-level results: Sharing of beta out-of-frame sequences by twins showed a weaker excess. Out-of-frame alpha sequences shared by twins were enriched for low generation probability.

These records were also assigned to another study, of yellow fever vaccine responses in identical twins. Per that paper: Twins' vaccine T cell responses reportedly seemed partly convergent and partly personalized.

This TCR was sampled from a woman younger than 30 in good health. The V and J genes are TRBV12-3 or TRBV12-4 and TRBJ2-3; 10 bases match TRBD2. The specimen was CD8+ T cells sorted from blood. The CDR3 bases are TGTGCCAGCAGCTCACTAGCGGGGTCAGACACAGATACGCAGTATTTT. Its translation is CASSSLAGSDTDTQYF.